The source of this T cell receptor (beta chain) is a study of T cells in Graves' hyperthyroidism and ophthalmopathy. In its sample, this clonotype was seen many times. The CDR3 sequence is 13 residues long. Germline assignment: CDR1 MNHEY and CDR2 SVGEGT. V was clipped by 2 bases and J by 4 bases, with 9 bases between them. From RNA transcripts, TCR beta CDR3 regions were amplified. HTBI primers drove first-round RT-PCR of the TCR CDR3. MiXCR, applied by TCRdb to the multiplex PCR reads, yields one record per CDR3 protein. The repertoire holds about 610,000 distinct CDR3 sequences, with about 15% as singletons.

The rearrangement uses TRBV6-2 or TRBV6-3 and TRBJ2-7; D is uncertain. The specimen sequenced was blood. This clonotype was obtained from a woman aged 35 to 49 with Graves' ophthalmopathy. CDR3 loop: CASSYVFPYEQYF. The CDR3 coding sequence is TGTGCCAGCAGTTACGTCTTCCCTTACGAGCAGTACTTC.